The 8 T cell receptor beta chains below come from one sample, sequenced in a study of graft-versus-host responses after intestinal transplantation. Only in-frame clones appear in the TCRdb table, and some are missing; sequencing was by immunoSEQ multiplex PCR. The sample yields 130,000 to 150,000 clones, around 90% seen once. Their antigens are not known. The sequencing used unstimulated CD4+ T cells sorted from spleen or lymph node cells, collected before intestinal transplant. These TCRs come from a human donor who received an intestinal transplant.

The V and J genes are TRBV28 and TRBJ1-1; maybe TRBD1 (5 bases). Germline CDR1 is MDHEN and CDR2 is SYDVKM. Deletions cut 5 bases from V and 5 bases from J, with 18 bases between. This CDR3 has 15 amino acids. The CDR3 reads CASSMAPLGETEAFF. The CDR3 DNA is TGTGCCAGCAGTATGGCGCCCCTGGGGGAAACTGAAGCTTTCTTT.

The CDR3 protein is CASSVVRLTDTEAFF. The CDR3 DNA reads TGTGCCAGCAGCGTGGTTCGACTTACTGACACTGAAGCTTTCTTT. This chain connects TRBV9 to TRBJ1-1; D not resolved. Trimming removed 2 bases at V and 3 bases at J, with 14 bases between. The CDR3 has 15 amino acids. In germline, CDR1 is SGDLS, CDR2 YYNGEE.

This rearrangement joins TRBV7-2 to TRBJ2-1; 14 nucleotides agree with TRBD2. The CDR3 has 14 amino acids. Looked up from germline, CDR1 is SGHTA and CDR2 is FQGNSA. The trim removed 5 bases at V and 11 bases at J, leaving 5 bases unmatched. CDR3: CASSPGTSGRKQFF. The CDR3 coding sequence is TGTGCCAGCAGCCCGGGGACTAGCGGGAGAAAGCAGTTCTTC.

CDR3: CASSLYVRGRGGYTF. CDR3 in DNA: TGTGCCAGCAGTTTATATGTAAGGGGGCGAGGTGGCTACACCTTC. The chain carries TRBV28 and TRBJ1-2; 7 bases are a match to TRBD1. The CDR3 consists of 15 residues. Per the germline V gene, CDR1 is MDHEN and CDR2 is SYDVKM. V lost 1 base, J lost 7 bases, and 9 bases stayed unmatched.

The chain couples TRBV18 to TRBJ2-2; TRBD1 aligns across 10 bases. This CDR3 has 16 residues. Germline V gives CDR1 KGHSH, CDR2 LQKENI. J was trimmed by 5 bases and V by 5 bases; bases with no gene match: 8. CDR3 coding DNA: TGTGCCAGCTCAGCGACAGGGGGCGCGGCGACCGGGGAGCTGTTTTTT. This translates into CASSATGGAATGELFF. Full variable domain (rest looked up from reference TRBV18 and TRBJ2-2): NAGVMQNPRHLVRRRGQEARLRCSPMKGHSHVYWYRQLPEEGLKFMVYLQKENIIDESGMPKERFSAEFPKEGPSILRIQQVVRGDSAAYFCASSATGGAATGELFFGEGSRLTVL.

The chain carries TRBV19 and TRBJ1-5; the match to TRBD1 covers 9 bases. CDR1 LNHDA and CDR2 SQIVND come from the germline V gene (reference sequence). This CDR3 has 13 residues. Trimming removed 5 bases from V and 6 bases from J; junction bases left unmatched: 2. Written as DNA, the CDR3 is TGTGCCAGTAGTGAGACAGGGGGTCAGCCCCAGCATTTT. It encodes CASSETGGQPQHF.

The chain carries TRBV6-5 and TRBJ1-2; D perhaps matches TRBD1 (5 bases). Trimming pared 2 bases from V and 8 bases from J, leaving 12 bases between. Germline assignment: CDR1 MNHEY and CDR2 SVGAGI. This CDR3 contains 13 residues. Here the CDR3 reads CASSYDQGNGYTF. The CDR3 DNA sequence: TGTGCCAGCAGTTACGACCAGGGTAACGGCTACACCTTC.

The chain carries TRBV6-5 and TRBJ2-1, with D tentatively TRBD2 (6 bases). This CDR3 is 14 amino acids long. Germline CDR1 MNHEY, CDR2 SVGAGI. Between the trimmed V and J ends, which lost 6 bases and 7 bases, there was a span of 16 bases. CDR3 residues: CASSAVIGSNEQFF. CDR3 coding DNA: TGTGCCAGCAGCGCCGTAATCGGGAGTAATGAGCAGTTCTTC.